The 4 T cell receptor beta chains in this list originate from one sample, sequenced in a study of blood T cell repertoires in COVID-19. Libraries were prepared by immunoSEQ multiplex PCR; TCRdb keeps only in-frame clonotypes and omits some of them. The table shows 90,000 or so clones, with 89% occurring only once. The sequenced material came from peripheral blood. These receptors originate from a woman older than 75 with active COVID-19.

The rearrangement joins TRBV20-1 to TRBJ2-7, with D tentatively TRBD1 (5 bases). Germline values: CDR1 DFQATT, CDR2 SNEGSKA (reference sequence). V lost 4 bases and J lost 4, with 8 bases in between. The CDR3 spans 11 residues. The CDR3 spells CSATGKYEQYF. In DNA form, the CDR3 reads TGCAGTGCTACAGGGAAATACGAGCAGTACTTC.

The chain employs TRBV6-5 and TRBJ1-6; no firm D call. V was pared by 0 bases and J by 7 bases, with 13 bases between. CDR3 size: 16 residues. The germline V gene has CDR1 MNHEY and CDR2 SVGAGI. The CDR3 DNA reads TGTGCCAGCAGTTACTCGATCGAGCGTAAGAATTCACCCCTCCACTTT. Translation gives CASSYSIERKNSPLHF.

This chain connects TRBV4-2 to TRBJ2-7; 14 nucleotides match TRBD2. The CDR3 is 18 residues long. V shed 0 bases and J 1 base; nucleotides not matched to a gene: 5. Germline V CDR1 and CDR2: LGHNA, YNFKEQ. This CDR3 reads CASSQEGGTSGSSYEQYF. Here the CDR3 DNA reads TGTGCCAGCAGCCAAGAGGGGGGGACTAGCGGGAGTTCCTACGAGCAGTACTTC.

This clone was found once. The chain employs TRBV9 and TRBJ2-1; 7 nucleotides match TRBD2. Germline-derived CDR1 and CDR2 are SGDLS and YYNGEE. J gave up 4 bases and V 4 bases, and 8 bases lay outside the gene matches. This CDR3 spans 15 amino acids. The CDR3 region has the DNA TGTGCCAGCAGCCCAGGACTAGAGGGTTACAATGAGCAGTTCTTC. Translating it yields CASSPGLEGYNEQFF.